This T cell receptor beta chain originates from a study of beta chain features in type 1 diabetes. Overall study findings and caveats: Shorter TCRB CDR3s, moderately but significantly so, were found in Type 1 diabetes patients in all four CD4+ subsets.

Note on this clone: What it recognizes is unknown.

The study reverse transcribed the entire isolated RNA, so it sequenced expressed TCRB transcripts. The data were produced by immunoSEQ multiplex PCR, yet TCRdb's version contains in-frame clones alone and is incomplete. The sample includes hundreds of thousands of clones, about 14% of them seen just once. The authors obtained over 95% purity in all sorted populations. The sequenced sample consisted of naive CD4+ T cells from blood. The receptor was isolated from a man aged 18 to 29 with type 1 diabetes.

CDR3 sequence (DNA): TGTGCCAGCACTAGCGGGGGGAGGCCCGGCGGGGAGCAGTACTTC. Translated: CASTSGGRPGGEQYF. V is TRBV27 and J is TRBJ2-7, with 11 bases aligning to TRBD2. CDR3 length: 15 amino acids. Germline loops: CDR1 MNHEY, CDR2 SMNVEV (reference sequence). V was clipped by 7 bases and J by 7 bases; unmatched bases: 12.